This T cell receptor (beta chain) was sequenced for a study (dated by TCRdb to about 2015). Concerning the study at large: Whether tumor-infiltrating Tregs in breast cancer are recruited from blood Tregs or converted in situ from other CD4+ T cell subsets was tested.

The memory CD4+ T cell population was isolated based on a CD4+CD45RO+CD25- phenotype. Tregs, naive and memory CD4+ T cells from tumor, blood and ipsilateral draining lymph nodes of five or six breast cancer patients underwent full-length TCR alpha and beta sequencing. Tumor tissue and lymph nodes obtained by ipsilateral axillary dissection were perfused with PBS, cut into small pieces and digested using collagenase I and hyaluronidase. Mononuclear cells from lymph nodes or 50 ml of peripheral blood were isolated by Ficoll density gradient centrifugation. Sorted cell populations were confirmed by FACS to exceed 90% purity. Results and caveats for the whole study, not just this receptor: In terms of TCR gene usage, tumor memory CD4+ T cells clustered together with blood and lymph node memory CD4+ cells, as well as with lymph node naive CD4+ cells. Tumor-infiltrating Treg TCR alpha and beta sequences overlapped most with tumor naive CD4+ T cells, then with blood naive CD4+ T cells. The larger-cohort validation was restricted to a single TCR beta V-J rearrangement rather than whole repertoires.

Remarks on this clonotype: Its antigen target is currently unknown. No base quality values were provided; no much bigger clone lies one nucleotide off.

Amplification of full-length TCR variable regions was done by 5' RACE PCR using constant-region reverse primers, and this step was followed by semi-nested PCR with Nested Universal Primer A. Using the ReliaPrep RNA Cell Miniprep System, total RNA was extracted, and the SMARTer RACE 5'/3' Kit was then used to reverse transcribe the RNA into 5'RACE-ready cDNA. Multiplex adaptors were used to barcode the full-length TCR alpha and beta libraries, which were then sequenced on an Illumina MiSeq. Per the source publication's procedure: Sequencing data were pooled across the five patients for each of nine subset-tissue groups and compared by unsupervised clustering of TCR gene usage. The Morisita-Horn index was used to calculate repertoire similarity, with shared sequences weighted by how much each contributed to each repertoire. Starting from the raw public reads, TCRdb applied fastp trimming at Q25, assembled clones with MiXCR and retained in-frame beta chains. Entries are consolidated by CDR3 protein sequence, retaining the most common genes and DNA. The V and J calls reflect TCRdb's pipeline rather than the authors' work. This sample is represented by some 64,000 distinct CDR3 sequences; 22% of them were singletons. Jointly, the top ten make up approximately 3.1% of the sample.

The trim is 0 bases for V and 6 bases for J, with a gap of 14 bases between the germline ends. The germline V gene encodes CDR1 SGHRS and CDR2 YFSETQ. Inclusive of the bounding cysteine and phenylalanine, the CDR3 is 15 residues long. Of all the DNA, just the CDR3 is kept, 45 bases in frame from base 1. This TCR derives from a female donor with breast cancer. The chain couples TRBV5-1 to TRBJ2-3; the D element could tentatively be TRBD1 or TRBD2, as 5 bases agree for each. The source material was memory CD4+ T cells sorted from a lymph node. What the cell subset or site label conveys for this sample: memory CD4+ T cells, CD4+CD45RO+CD25-. The bases are TGCGCCAGCAGCTTGGATGGGGGTGCTACGGATACGCAGTATTTT. This is translated as CASSLDGGATDTQYF.